This TCR beta chain is drawn from a study of T cells in Graves' hyperthyroidism and ophthalmopathy (dated by TCRdb to the late 2010s). Background on the whole study: Peripheral blood was collected at initial diagnosis, before any treatment. To identify distinguishing TCR V-J signatures, a discovery cohort of around 98 patients was used, comprising under 45 with Graves' ophthalmopathy and some 57 with stable Graves' hyperthyroidism. Whether ophthalmopathy could be predicted prospectively was tested in an independent validation cohort made up of under 20 hyperthyroidism patients plus 17 patients who later progressed to ophthalmopathy. The approximately 100 discovery patients were randomly split 7:3 into training and test sets. The study also compared thyroid tissue and blood T-cell repertoires from five or six Graves' hyperthyroidism patients. After sampling, hyperthyroidism patients received methimazole starting at 30 mg daily, and ophthalmopathy patients received high-dose intravenous methylprednisolone. According to the paper, TCR Vbeta CDR3 sequencing was carried out on 135 peripheral blood samples, which came from fewer than 50 ophthalmopathy, 75 or so hyperthyroidism and about 17 progressor patients.

There are a few counts of this clonotype. Its antigen is still unknown. This may stem from a read error, because a much larger clone lies one nucleotide away. A patient counted as having stable Graves' hyperthyroidism if no progression to ophthalmopathy occurred over 18 months of follow-up. Hyperthyroidism patients were newly diagnosed, had a disease duration of under 2 months, and were aged 18 to 65 years. Patients with uncontrolled infections, other autoimmune diseases, pregnancy or lactation were excluded. Diagnoses were based on clinical symptoms, serum thyroxine and TRAb, thyroid ultrasound and orbital computed tomography. PBMCs were separated from approximately 10 ml of fresh peripheral blood using Ficoll-Paque density gradient centrifugation. Total RNA was extracted with Trizol reagent, and quality was checked on an Agilent 2100 Bioanalyzer. The TCR beta CDR3 regions were amplified from RNA transcripts. A first-round RT-PCR of the TCR CDR3 used the HTBI primer set with the Qiagen OneStep RT-PCR kit. Libraries were constructed in a second round of multiplex PCR, after which size selection and purification were performed. Sequencing of the libraries was done on an Illumina HiSeq2000 using paired-end 100 bp reads. The paper's processing steps were these. SOAPnuke was used to process the raw data, removing reads that contained adapters or uncalled bases, had a mean Phred below 15, or lacked an exact match to the constant primer or identifier. COPE v1.2.5 was used to merge the high-quality paired reads, and each unique nucleotide sequence was defined as a clonotype. MiTCR v1.1 was used to align clonotypes to the IMGT TRBV, TRBD and TRBJ reference segments. Analysis was restricted to V-J combinations with a frequency above 0.0001, which covered 98% to 99.2% of repertoires. The TCS score was defined as F50 (clonal expansion) divided by E x V (chaos), with BLOSUM62-based TCRdist calculated between CDR3 peptides within each V-J. Welch's t-statistics and random forest reduced around 510 V-J features to 10 to 15, which were used in a naive Bayes classifier (R e1071). TCRdb took the public reads, trimmed them with fastp at Q25, ran MiXCR for clone calling and kept in-frame beta chains. Rows with one shared CDR3 protein collapse into an entry with the most common genes and DNA. The V and J calls and clone size come from TCRdb's table, not from the authors' own analysis. Recorded for this sample are approximately 710,000 distinct CDR3 sequences; around a sixth of them occurred a single time. Of the sample, 15% to 17% falls within the top ten clones.

Sequences LNHDA (CDR1) and SQIVND (CDR2) are obtained from the germline V gene (reference sequence). Relative to germline, V is 7 bases shorter and J is 2 bases shorter, with 21 bases between their ends. The CDR3 runs 17 amino acids, cysteine and phenylalanine included. CDR3 DNA only is kept here, 51 bases in frame from base 1. Overall study results and their limits: No statistical method was used to set the sample size in advance, and investigators knew the group allocation. Ophthalmopathy was separated from stable hyperthyroidism by a 13 V-J signature model, with approximately 90% sensitivity and about 81% specificity obtained in cross-validation and 80%/75% obtained in testing. Most expanded thyroid clonotypes (frequency above 0.001) were also detected in blood, suggesting blood repertoires may reflect thyroid immune responses. In validation, the model predicted progression to ophthalmopathy with approximately 71% sensitivity and approximately 72% specificity, a median of about six months before onset.

The material sequenced was blood. The chain employs TRBV19 and TRBJ1-5; a tentative D call is TRBD1 (6 bases match). This TCR was sampled from a man aged 50-59 years with Graves' hyperthyroidism. Read as DNA, the sequence is TGTGCCAGTAAGAACAGGGCCCTTGGTGTTGGCAATCAGCCCCAGCATTTT. Translated, this is CASKNRALGVGNQPQHF. With the portions outside the CDR3 filled from the reference TRBV19 and TRBJ1-5 genes, the complete variable region becomes DGGITQSPKYLFRKEGQNVTLSCEQNLNHDAMYWYRQDPGQGLRLIYYSQIVNDFQKGDIAEGYSVSREKKESFPLTVTSAQKNPTAFYLCASKNRALGVGNQPQHFGDGTRLSIL.